Included here is one T cell receptor (beta chain) sequence, with context. Trimming removed 5 bases from V and 5 bases from J; junction bases left unmatched: 25. Germline V gene data show CDR1 as MDHEN and CDR2 as SYDVKM. This CDR3 is built from 22 residues. The sample originates from a study of cytomegalovirus exposure and HLA in healthy donors. 13 Jbeta primers and 60 Vbeta primers were used for the PCR. Sequenced by immunoSEQ multiplex PCR; TCRdb stores in-frame clones only, minus some. The table records more than 90,000 clones, about three quarters of them present only once. Sequenced material: PBMCs. This TCR came from a man aged 35 to 55 in good health and CMV-seropositive. The chain employs TRBV28 and TRBJ2-1; 12 bases fit TRBD2. The CDR3 DNA reads TGTGCCAGCAGTGCGATAGGCCTAGCGGGAGGGCCAAACCATACCGAACACAATGAGCAGTTCTTC. Its protein is CASSAIGLAGGPNHTEHNEQFF. The full variable domain, completed using reference TRBV28 and TRBJ2-1, is DVKVTQSSRYLVKRTGEKVFLECVQDMDHENMFWYRQDPGLGLRLIYFSYDVKMKEKGDIPEGYSVSREKKERFSLILESASTNQTSMYLCASSAIGLAGGPNHTEHNEQFFGPGTRLTVL.